The table lists the clone carrying this T cell receptor beta chain with a few counts. The data were obtained in a study of beta chain features in type 1 diabetes. The CDR3 spans 15 residues. Per germline, CDR1 SEHNR and CDR2 FQNEAQ (reference sequence). Trimming shortened V by 5 bases and J by 1 base, and 14 bases separated the two germline ends. As every portion of the isolated RNA was reverse transcribed, the sequencing read expressed TCRB transcripts. The repertoire was sequenced with immunoSEQ multiplex PCR; TCRdb's copy has only in-frame clones and lacks some. The sample holds around 500,000 clones, about an eighth seen once.

Sequenced material: naive CD4+ T cells from blood. The TCR originated in a woman between 18 and 30 years old in good health. The V and J genes are TRBV7-9 and TRBJ2-5; a possible D gene is TRBD1 (6 bases). CDR3 sequence reads: CASSPEGHPQETQYF. As DNA, the CDR3 is TGTGCCAGCAGCCCTGAGGGACACCCCCAAGAGACCCAGTACTTC.